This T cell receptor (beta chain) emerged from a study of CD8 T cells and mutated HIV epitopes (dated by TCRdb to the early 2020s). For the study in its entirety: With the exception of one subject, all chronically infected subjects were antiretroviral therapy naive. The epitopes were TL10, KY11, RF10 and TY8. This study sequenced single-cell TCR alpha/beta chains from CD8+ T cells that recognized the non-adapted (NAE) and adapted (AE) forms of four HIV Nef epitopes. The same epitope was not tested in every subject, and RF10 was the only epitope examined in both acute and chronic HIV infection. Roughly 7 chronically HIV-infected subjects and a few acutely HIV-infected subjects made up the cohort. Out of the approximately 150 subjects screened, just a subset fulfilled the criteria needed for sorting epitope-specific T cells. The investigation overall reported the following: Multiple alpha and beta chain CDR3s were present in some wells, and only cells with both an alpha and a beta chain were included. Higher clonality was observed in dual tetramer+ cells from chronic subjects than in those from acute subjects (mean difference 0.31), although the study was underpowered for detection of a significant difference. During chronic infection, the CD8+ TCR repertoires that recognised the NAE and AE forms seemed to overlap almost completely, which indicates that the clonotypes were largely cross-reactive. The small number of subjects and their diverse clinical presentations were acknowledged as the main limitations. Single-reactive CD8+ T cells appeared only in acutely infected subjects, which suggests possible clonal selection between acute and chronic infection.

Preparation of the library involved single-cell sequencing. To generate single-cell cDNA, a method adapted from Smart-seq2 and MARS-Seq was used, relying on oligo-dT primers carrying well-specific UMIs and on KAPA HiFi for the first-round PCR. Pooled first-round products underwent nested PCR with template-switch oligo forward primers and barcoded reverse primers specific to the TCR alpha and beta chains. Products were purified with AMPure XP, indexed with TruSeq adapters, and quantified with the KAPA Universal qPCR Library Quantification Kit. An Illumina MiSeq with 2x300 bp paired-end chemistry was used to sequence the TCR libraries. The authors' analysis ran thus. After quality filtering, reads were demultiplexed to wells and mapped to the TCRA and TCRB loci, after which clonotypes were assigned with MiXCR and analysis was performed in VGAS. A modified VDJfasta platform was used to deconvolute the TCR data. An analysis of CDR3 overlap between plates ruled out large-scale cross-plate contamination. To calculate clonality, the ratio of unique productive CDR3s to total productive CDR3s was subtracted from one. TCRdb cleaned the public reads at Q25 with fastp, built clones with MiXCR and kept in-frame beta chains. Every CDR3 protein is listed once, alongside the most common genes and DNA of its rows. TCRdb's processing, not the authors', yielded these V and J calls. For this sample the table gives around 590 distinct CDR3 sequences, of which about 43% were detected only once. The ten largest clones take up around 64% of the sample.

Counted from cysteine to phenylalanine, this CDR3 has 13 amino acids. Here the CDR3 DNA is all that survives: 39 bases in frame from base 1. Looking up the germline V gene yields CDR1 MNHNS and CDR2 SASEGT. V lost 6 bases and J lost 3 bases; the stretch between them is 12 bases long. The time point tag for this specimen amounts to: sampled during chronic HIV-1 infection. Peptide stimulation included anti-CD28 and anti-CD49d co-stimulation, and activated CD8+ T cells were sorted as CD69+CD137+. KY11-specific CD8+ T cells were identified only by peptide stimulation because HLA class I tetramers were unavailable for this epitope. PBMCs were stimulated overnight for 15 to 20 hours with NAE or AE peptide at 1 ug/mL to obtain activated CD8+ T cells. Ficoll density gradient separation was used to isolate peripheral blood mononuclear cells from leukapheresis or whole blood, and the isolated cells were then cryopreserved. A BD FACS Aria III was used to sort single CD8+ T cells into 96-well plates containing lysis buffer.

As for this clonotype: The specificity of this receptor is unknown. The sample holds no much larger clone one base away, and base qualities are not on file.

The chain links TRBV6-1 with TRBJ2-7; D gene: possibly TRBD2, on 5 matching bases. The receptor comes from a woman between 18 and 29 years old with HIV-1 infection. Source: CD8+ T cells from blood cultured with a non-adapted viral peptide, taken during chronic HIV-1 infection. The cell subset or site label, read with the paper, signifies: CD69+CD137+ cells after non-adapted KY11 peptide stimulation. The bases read TGTGCCAGCAGGACGGGAACTAACTACGAGCAGTACTTC. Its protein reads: CASRTGTNYEQYF.